This TCR beta chain was captured in a study of human thymus T cells. Notes on the study in general: V and J genes seemed to be used with bias in thymic and blood repertoires. Unrelated people showed highly overlapping thymic repertoires, related research reported.

About this clone itself: The antigen is not known.

Germline V gene lookup returns CDR1 WSHSY and CDR2 SAAADI. V was clipped by 3 bases and J by 4 bases, with 3 bases between them. This CDR3 comprises 12 residues. Obtained as resections during corrective heart surgery, the thymus tissue was then studied. The sample donors, healthy Finnish infants, were having corrective surgery for congenital heart defects. The method was immunoSEQ multiplex PCR; TCRdb's version includes in-frame clones alone and lacks a portion of them. This repertoire shows approximately 70,000 clones, 85% to 95% found once; its top ten account for about 0.032%. The receptor comes from a girl in the first two years of life with a congenital heart defect but otherwise immunologically healthy. Sequencing input: thymus tissue. The chain combines TRBV10-2 with TRBJ2-2; no firm D call. The CDR3 loop reads CASSEATGELFF. CDR3 DNA: TGCGCCAGCAGTGAAGCCACCGGGGAGCTGTTTTTT.